This TCR beta chain was profiled in a study of Graves' ophthalmopathy and Graves' hyperthyroidism. Turning to the study itself: The stable label applied to hyperthyroidism with no ophthalmopathy within 18 months of follow-up. Overall study findings and caveats: The 13-signature model separated ophthalmopathy from stable hyperthyroidism at roughly 88% sensitivity and almost 83% specificity. Ophthalmopathy progression was predicted with around 71% sensitivity and roughly 79% specificity.

This clonotype occurred once. What it binds is unknown. One end of the junction fails to match germline, which may point to a read error. This CDR3 is 16 amino acids long. From germline, CDR1 is KGHSH and CDR2 LQKENI. Symptoms, serum thyroxine and TRAb, thyroid ultrasound, and orbital computed tomography formed the diagnostic basis. TCR beta CDR3 regions were amplified from RNA transcripts. HTBI primers primed a first-round RT-PCR, and a second-round multiplex PCR followed. One entry per CDR3 protein results from TCRdb running MiXCR on the multiplex PCR reads. The sample consists of some 1.1 million distinct CDR3 sequences, less than 45% of them appearing once.

This chain uses TRBV18 with TRBJ1-5; TRBD1 is a possible D gene (5 bases). The clonotype was recovered from an adult man with Graves' hyperthyroidism. The sample taken for sequencing was peripheral blood or thyroid tissue (not recorded which). The CDR3, as DNA: TGTGCCAGCTCACCCTGGACACCCGATAGCAATCAGCTCCAGCATTTT. This encodes CASSPWTPDSNQLQHF.